The present entry profiles one TCR beta chain with its context. Its matching antigen is unknown. This sample is part of a study of cytomegalovirus exposure and HLA in healthy donors. 60 Vbeta and 13 Jbeta primers were used in PCR. Libraries were prepared by immunoSEQ multiplex PCR; TCRdb keeps only in-frame clonotypes and omits some of them. The data contain 130,000 to 150,000 clones, 60% to 85% of them seen just once; the ten biggest clones take up more than 0.95%. Points from the study as a whole: Most sequenced TCRs were rare (though some public TCRs occurred in many donors).

Trimming took 4 bases from V and 4 from J, leaving 19 bases between them. The CDR3 spans 16 residues. Germline V CDR1 and CDR2: SGHTA, FQGNSA. The sample consisted of PBMCs. The J gene is TRBJ1-1, the V gene TRBV7-2; D uncertain. This TCR was sampled from a man younger than 35 in good health and CMV-seronegative. In DNA, the CDR3 is TGTGCCAGCAGCTCCGATTTCTCGGCCGGGGTCACTGAAGCTTTCTTT. Protein sequence: CASSSDFSAGVTEAFF. Full variable domain (missing parts from reference TRBV7-2 and TRBJ1-1): GAGVSQSPSNKVTEKGKDVELRCDPISGHTALYWYRQSLGQGLEFLIYFQGNSAPDKSGLPSDRFSAERTGGSVSTLTIQRTQQEDSAVYLCASSSDFSAGVTEAFFGQGTRLTVV.